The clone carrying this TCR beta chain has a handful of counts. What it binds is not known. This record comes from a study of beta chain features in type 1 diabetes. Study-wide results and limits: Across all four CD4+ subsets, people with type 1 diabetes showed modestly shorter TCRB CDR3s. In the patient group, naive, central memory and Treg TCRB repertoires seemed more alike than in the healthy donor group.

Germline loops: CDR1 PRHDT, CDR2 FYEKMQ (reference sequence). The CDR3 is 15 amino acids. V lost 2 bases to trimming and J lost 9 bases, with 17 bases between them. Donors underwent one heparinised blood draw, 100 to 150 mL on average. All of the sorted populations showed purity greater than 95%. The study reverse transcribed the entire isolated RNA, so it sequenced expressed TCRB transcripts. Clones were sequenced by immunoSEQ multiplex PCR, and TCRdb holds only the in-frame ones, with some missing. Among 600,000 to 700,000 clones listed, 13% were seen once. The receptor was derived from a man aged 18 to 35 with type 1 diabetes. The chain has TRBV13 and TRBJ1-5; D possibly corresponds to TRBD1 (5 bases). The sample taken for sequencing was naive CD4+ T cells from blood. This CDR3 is CASSLSSQGGWPQHF. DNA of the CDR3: TGTGCCAGCAGCTTAAGTTCGCAGGGAGGGTGGCCCCAGCATTTT.